The clone carrying this T cell receptor beta chain was detected a few times. Antigen specificity is unknown. Unique molecular identifiers were added to individual cDNA molecules. MiXCR, applied by TCRdb to the 5' RACE reads, yields one record per CDR3 protein. The data hold under 85,000 distinct CDR3 sequences, with less than 15% observed a single time. The record originates from a study of early T cells in non-severe SARS-CoV-2 infection. Across the study: Bulk RNA taken from unsorted whole blood was sequenced, leaving chains unpaired. Overall study findings and caveats: Database matching using VDJdb favored anti-spike CD8 responses, with private and CD4 specificities left missing.

After removal of 0 bases from V and 14 bases from J, the junction contained 4 bases not matched to a gene. The CDR3 spans 12 residues. This specimen was whole blood, taken at baseline. The sequence was obtained from an adult who was a healthcare worker with PCR-confirmed SARS-CoV-2 infection or an uninfected control (not recorded which). The donor label of this sample is uncertain. The rearrangement uses TRBV12-3 or TRBV12-4 and TRBJ2-1, with 7 bases that match TRBD2. The CDR3 reads CASSLALRGEFF. The CDR3 nucleotides read TGTGCCAGCAGTTTAGCGCTACGGGGGGAGTTCTTC.